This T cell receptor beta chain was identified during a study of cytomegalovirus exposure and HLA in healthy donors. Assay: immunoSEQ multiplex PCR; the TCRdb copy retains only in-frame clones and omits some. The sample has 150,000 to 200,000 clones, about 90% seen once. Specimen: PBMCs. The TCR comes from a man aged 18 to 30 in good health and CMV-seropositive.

The CDR3 spells CASSFGTDYGYTF. Here the CDR3 DNA reads TGTGCCAGCAGTTTCGGGACAGACTATGGCTACACCTTC. V is TRBV28 and J is TRBJ1-2; 7 bases are a match to TRBD1. CDR1 is MDHEN and CDR2 is SYDVKM in the germline V gene. The CDR3 has 13 residues. V shed 3 bases and J 3 bases; nucleotides not matched to a gene: 1.